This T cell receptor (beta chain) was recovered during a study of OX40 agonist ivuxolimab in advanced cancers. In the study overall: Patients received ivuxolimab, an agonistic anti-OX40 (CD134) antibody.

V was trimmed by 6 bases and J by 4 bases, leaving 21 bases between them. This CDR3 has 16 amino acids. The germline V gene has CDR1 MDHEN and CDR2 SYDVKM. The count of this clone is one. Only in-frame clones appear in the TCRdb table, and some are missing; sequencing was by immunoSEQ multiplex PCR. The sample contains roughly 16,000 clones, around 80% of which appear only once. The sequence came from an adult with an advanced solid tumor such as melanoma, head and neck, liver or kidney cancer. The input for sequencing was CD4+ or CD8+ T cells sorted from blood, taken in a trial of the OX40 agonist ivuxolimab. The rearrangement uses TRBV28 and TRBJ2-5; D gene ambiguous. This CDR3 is CASSGRRGAGGETQYF. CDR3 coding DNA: TGTGCCAGCAGCGGTCGTCGAGGCGCCGGCGGAGAGACCCAGTACTTC.